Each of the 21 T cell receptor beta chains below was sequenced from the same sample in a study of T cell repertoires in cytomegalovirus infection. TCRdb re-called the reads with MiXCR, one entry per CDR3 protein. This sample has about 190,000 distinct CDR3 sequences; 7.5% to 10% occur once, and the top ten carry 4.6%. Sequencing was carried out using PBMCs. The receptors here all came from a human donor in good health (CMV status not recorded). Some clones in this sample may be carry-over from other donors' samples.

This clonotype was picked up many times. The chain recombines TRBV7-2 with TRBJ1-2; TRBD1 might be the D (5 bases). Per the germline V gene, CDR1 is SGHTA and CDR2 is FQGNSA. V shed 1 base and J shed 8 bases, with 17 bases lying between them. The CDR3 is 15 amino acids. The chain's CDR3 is CASSLGFSGRDGYTF. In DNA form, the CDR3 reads TGTGCCAGCAGCTTAGGCTTTTCAGGGAGAGACGGCTACACCTTC.

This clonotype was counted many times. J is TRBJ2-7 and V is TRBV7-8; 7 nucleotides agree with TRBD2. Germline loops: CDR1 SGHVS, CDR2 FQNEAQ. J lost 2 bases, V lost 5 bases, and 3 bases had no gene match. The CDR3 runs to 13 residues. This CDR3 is CASSEGLPYEQYF. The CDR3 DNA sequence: TGTGCCAGCAGCGAGGGACTACCCTACGAGCAGTACTTC.

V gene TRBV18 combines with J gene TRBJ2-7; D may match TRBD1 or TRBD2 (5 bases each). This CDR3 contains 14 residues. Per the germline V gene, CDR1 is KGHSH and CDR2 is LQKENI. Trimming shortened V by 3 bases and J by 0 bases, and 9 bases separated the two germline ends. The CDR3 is CASSPGAASYEQYF. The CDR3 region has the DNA TGTGCCAGCTCACCCGGGGCAGCCTCCTACGAGCAGTACTTC.

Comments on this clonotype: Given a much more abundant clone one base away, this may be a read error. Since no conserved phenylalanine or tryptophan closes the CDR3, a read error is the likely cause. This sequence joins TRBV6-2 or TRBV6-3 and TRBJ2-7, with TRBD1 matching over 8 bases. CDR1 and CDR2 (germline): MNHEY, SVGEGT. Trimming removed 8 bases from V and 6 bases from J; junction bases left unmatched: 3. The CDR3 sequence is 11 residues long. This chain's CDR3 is CASSDRGEQYY. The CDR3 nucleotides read TGTGCCAGCTCCGACAGGGGCGAGCAGTACTAC.

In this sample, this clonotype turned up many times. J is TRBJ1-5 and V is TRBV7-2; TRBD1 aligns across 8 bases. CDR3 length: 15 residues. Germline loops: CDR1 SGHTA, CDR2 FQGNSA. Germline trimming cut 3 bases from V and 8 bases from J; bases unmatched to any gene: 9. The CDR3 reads CASSFDRGKEEPQHF. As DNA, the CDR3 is TGTGCCAGCAGCTTCGACAGGGGCAAGGAGGAGCCCCAGCATTTT.

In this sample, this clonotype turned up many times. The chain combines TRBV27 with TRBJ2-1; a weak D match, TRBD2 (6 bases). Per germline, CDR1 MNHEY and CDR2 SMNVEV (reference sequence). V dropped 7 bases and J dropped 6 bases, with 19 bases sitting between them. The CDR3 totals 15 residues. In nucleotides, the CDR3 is TGTGCCAGCAACCCCGGGACTCCGATCCCCAATGAGCAGTTCTTC. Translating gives CASNPGTPIPNEQFF.

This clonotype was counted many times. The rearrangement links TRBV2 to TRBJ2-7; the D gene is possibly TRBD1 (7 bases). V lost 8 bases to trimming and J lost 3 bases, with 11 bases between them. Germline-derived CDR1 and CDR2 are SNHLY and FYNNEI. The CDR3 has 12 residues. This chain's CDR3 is CASQGGRYEQYF. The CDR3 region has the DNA TGTGCCAGCCAGGGGGGTCGCTACGAGCAGTACTTC.

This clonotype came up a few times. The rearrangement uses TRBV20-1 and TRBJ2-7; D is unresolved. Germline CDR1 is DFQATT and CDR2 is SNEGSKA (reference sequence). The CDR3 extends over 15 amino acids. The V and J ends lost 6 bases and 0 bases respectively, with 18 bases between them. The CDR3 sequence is CSALRAAVNSYEQYF. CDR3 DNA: TGCAGTGCCTTACGGGCGGCGGTAAACTCCTACGAGCAGTACTTC.

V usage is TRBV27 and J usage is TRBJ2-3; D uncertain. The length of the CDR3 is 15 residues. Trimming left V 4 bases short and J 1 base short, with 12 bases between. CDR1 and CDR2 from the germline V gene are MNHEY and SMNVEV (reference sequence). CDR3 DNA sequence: TGTGCCAGCAGTTCCCAGCCTAGACGCACAGATACGCAGTATTTT. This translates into CASSSQPRRTDTQYF.

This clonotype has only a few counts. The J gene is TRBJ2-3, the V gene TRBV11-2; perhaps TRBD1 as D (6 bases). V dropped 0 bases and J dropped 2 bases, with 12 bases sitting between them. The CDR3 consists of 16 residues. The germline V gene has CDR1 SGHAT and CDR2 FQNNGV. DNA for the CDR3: TGTGCCAGCAGCTTAGAGACAGGTTCCTCCACAGATACGCAGTATTTT. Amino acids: CASSLETGSSTDTQYF.

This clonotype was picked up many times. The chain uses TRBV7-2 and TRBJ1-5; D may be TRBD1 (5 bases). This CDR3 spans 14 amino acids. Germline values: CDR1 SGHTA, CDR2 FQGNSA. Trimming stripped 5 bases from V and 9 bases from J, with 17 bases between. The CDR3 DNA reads TGTGCCAGCAGCCCGGGGACTTCCAGTGGGCCCCAGCATTTT. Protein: CASSPGTSSGPQHF.

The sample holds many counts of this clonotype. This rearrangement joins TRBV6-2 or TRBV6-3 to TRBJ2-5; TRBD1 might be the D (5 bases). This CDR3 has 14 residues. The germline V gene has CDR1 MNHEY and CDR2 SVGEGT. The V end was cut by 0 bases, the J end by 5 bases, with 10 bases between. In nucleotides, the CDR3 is TGTGCCAGCAGTTACTCGGCGACAGCGGAGACCCAGTACTTC. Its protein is CASSYSATAETQYF.

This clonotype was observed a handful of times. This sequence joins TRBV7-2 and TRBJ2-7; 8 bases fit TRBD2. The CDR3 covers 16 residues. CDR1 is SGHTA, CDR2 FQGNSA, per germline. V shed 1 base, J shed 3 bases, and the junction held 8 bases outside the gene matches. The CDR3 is CASSLVPRGGGYEQYF. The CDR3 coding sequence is TGTGCCAGCAGCTTAGTCCCTCGGGGGGGGGGCTACGAGCAGTACTTC.

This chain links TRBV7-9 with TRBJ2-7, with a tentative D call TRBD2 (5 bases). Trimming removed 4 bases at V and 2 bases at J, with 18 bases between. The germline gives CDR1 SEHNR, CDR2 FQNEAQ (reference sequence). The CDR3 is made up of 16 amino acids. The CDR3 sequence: CASSSGRGLGTYEQYF. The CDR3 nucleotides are TGTGCCAGCAGCTCCGGCCGGGGTTTGGGAACCTACGAGCAGTACTTC.

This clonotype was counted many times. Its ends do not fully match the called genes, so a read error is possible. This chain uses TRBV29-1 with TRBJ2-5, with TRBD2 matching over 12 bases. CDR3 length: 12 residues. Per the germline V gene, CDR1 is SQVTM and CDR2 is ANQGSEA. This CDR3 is CSVDPGLAGRDF. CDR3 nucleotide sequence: TGCAGCGTTGATCCCGGACTAGCGGGACGGGACTTC.

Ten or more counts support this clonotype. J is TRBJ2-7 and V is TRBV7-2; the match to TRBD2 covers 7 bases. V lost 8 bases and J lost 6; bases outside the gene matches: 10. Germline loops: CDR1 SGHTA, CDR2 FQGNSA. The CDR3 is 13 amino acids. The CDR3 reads CASGGGGRGEQYF. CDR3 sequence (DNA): TGTGCCAGCGGGGGGGGGGGGAGGGGCGAGCAGTACTTC.

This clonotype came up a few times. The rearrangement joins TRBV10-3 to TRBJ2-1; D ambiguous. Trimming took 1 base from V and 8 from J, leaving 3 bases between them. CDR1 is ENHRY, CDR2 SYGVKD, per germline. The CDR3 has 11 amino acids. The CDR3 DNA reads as TGTGCCATCAGTGAGTTTTATGAGCAGTTCTTC. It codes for CAISEFYEQFF.

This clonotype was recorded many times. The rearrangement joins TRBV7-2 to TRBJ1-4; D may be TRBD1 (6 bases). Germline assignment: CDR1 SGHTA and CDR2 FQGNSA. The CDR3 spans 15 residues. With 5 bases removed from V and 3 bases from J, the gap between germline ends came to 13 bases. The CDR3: CASSAFRGPNEKLFF. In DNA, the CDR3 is TGTGCCAGCAGCGCTTTCAGGGGCCCTAATGAAAAACTGTTTTTT. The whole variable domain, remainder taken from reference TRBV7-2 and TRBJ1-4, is GAGVSQSPSNKVTEKGKDVELRCDPISGHTALYWYRQSLGQGLEFLIYFQGNSAPDKSGLPSDRFSAERTGGSVSTLTIQRTQQEDSAVYLCASSAFRGPNEKLFFGSGTQLSVL.

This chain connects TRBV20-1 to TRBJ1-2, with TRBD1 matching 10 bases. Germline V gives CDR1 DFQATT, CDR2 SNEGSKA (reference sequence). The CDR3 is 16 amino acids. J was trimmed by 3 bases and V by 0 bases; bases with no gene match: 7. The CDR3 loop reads CSARDWWTGGDYGYTF. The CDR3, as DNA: TGCAGTGCTAGAGATTGGTGGACAGGGGGAGACTATGGCTACACCTTC.

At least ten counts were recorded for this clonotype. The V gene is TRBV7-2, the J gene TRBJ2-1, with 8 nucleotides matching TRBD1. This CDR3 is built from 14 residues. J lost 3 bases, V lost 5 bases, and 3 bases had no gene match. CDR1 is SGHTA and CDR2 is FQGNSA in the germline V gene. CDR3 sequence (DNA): TGTGCCAGCAGCCAGGGACAGGACTACAATGAGCAGTTCTTC. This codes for CASSQGQDYNEQFF. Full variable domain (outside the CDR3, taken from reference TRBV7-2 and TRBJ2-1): GAGVSQSPSNKVTEKGKDVELRCDPISGHTALYWYRQSLGQGLEFLIYFQGNSAPDKSGLPSDRFSAERTGGSVSTLTIQRTQQEDSAVYLCASSQGQDYNEQFFGPGTRLTVL.

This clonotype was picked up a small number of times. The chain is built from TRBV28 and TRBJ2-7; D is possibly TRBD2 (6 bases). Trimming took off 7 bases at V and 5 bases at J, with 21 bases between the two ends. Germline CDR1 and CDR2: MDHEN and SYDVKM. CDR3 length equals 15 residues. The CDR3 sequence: CASIGAGLRDNEQYF. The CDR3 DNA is TGTGCCAGCATTGGGGCGGGACTCCGAGACAACGAGCAGTACTTC. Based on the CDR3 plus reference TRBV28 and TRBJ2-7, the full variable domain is DVKVTQSSRYLVKRTGEKVFLECVQDMDHENMFWYRQDPGLGLRLIYFSYDVKMKEKGDIPEGYSVSREKKERFSLILESASTNQTSMYLCASIGAGLRDNEQYFGPGTRLTVT.